The sequence of this TCR beta chain was determined in a study of metastatic and nonmetastatic thyroid tumors. Study background: From malignant and benign thyroid patients, repertoires in blood and in tumor or nodule tissue were compared. General observations from the study: As reported, TCR beta diversity in blood and tumor was significantly higher in malignant thyroid tumors than in benign nodules.

A note on this clone: As yet, its antigen is unknown.

Patients had received no treatment of any kind before thyroid surgery. Authors' data handling: CDR3 was compared across clinicopathological groups, and the resulting differences were used to build a distant-metastasis classifier for papillary thyroid cancer. Using MiXCR, TCRdb reanalyzed the PCR reads. TCRdb, not the authors, supplied the V and J calls. Seen here are 30,000 to 35,000 clones, about 20% observed once, and the top ten hold roughly 3%. Germline assignment: CDR1 SGHVS and CDR2 FQNEAQ. The CDR3 consists of 14 residues. Trimming took off 3 bases at V and 4 bases at J, with 10 bases between the two ends.

The rearrangement links TRBV7-8 to TRBJ2-1, with unresolved D. The clonotype originates from a male donor with papillary thyroid cancer or a benign thyroid nodule (not recorded which). Some clones in this sample may be carry-over from other donors' samples. The sequenced material came from tumor tissue. Here the CDR3 DNA reads TGTGCCAGCAGCTTTCTACCTGAGTACAATGAGCAGTTCTTC. Translation: CASSFLPEYNEQFF.